Here is one TCR beta chain with its context. Antigen: not known. V was trimmed by 3 bases and J by 8 bases, leaving 14 bases between them. CDR3 length equals 13 residues. Germline V gives CDR1 SGDLS, CDR2 YYNGEE. Primers for the PCR totalled 60 Vbeta and 13 Jbeta. Libraries were prepared by immunoSEQ multiplex PCR; TCRdb keeps only in-frame clonotypes and omits some of them. The data show under 150,000 clones, approximately 79% seen once. The data derive from a study of cytomegalovirus exposure and HLA in healthy donors. The study's findings and limits: Among the CMV-associated chains, a few were confirmed in vitro as specific for CMV antigens. Cytomegalovirus association was assigned to more than 150 TCR beta chains. Later analysis suggested most CMV-associated TCR beta chains were HLA-restricted.

The chain couples TRBV9 to TRBJ1-2, with a possible D match to TRBD1 (6 bases). Source material: PBMCs. This receptor was taken from a woman aged 40 to 50 in good health and CMV-seropositive. CDR3 region: CASSEQGVRGYTF. The CDR3 coding sequence is TGTGCCAGCAGCGAACAGGGTGTTAGGGGCTACACCTTC.